These 20 T cell receptor beta chains were all obtained from the same sample, sequenced in a study of beta chain features in type 1 diabetes. Study-level points and caveats: Moderately but significantly shorter TCRB CDR3s were found in Type 1 diabetes patients in all four CD4+ subsets.

These receptors have no identified antigens. All of the isolated RNA was reverse transcribed, so expressed TCRB transcripts were sequenced. The repertoire was sequenced with immunoSEQ multiplex PCR; TCRdb's copy has only in-frame clones and lacks some. The sample includes some 640,000 clones, over 12% of them seen just once. The sequencing input was naive CD4+ T cells from blood. The receptors were sampled from a man aged 18 to 30 with type 1 diabetes.

This clone was observed a handful of times. The chain couples TRBV30 to TRBJ2-6, with D unclear. Per the germline V gene, CDR1 is GTSNPN and CDR2 is SVGIG (reference sequence). CDR3 size: 14 residues. V was trimmed by 4 bases and J by 0 bases, leaving 7 bases between them. CDR3 protein: CAWTLISGANVLTF. In nucleotides, the CDR3 is TGTGCCTGGACCCTGATCTCTGGGGCCAACGTCCTGACTTTC.

A few counts support this clone. The J gene is TRBJ2-5, the V gene TRBV6-1, with 10 bases lining up with TRBD2. From germline, CDR1 is MNHNS and CDR2 SASEGT. This CDR3 region has 13 residues. The junction had 7 bases not matched to a gene; V was cut back by 11 bases and J by 4 bases. CDR3 coding DNA: TGTGCCGGGTCTAGCGGGAGCTTAGAGACCCAGTACTTC. Its translation is CAGSSGSLETQYF.

Here the CDR3 reads CASSDWGLNTGELFF. In DNA form, the CDR3 reads TGCGCCAGCAGTGATTGGGGGCTGAACACCGGGGAGCTGTTTTTT. The chain links TRBV10-2 to TRBJ2-2; possibly TRBD1 for D (6 bases). Germline-derived CDR1 and CDR2 are WSHSY and SAAADI. V lost 3 bases to trimming and J lost 1 base, with 9 bases between them. This CDR3 region has 15 residues.

The chain joins TRBV7-2 to TRBJ1-1, with D perhaps matching TRBD1 (6 bases). The germline gives CDR1 SGHTA, CDR2 FQGNSA. Trimming stripped 3 bases from V and 5 bases from J, with 16 bases between. The CDR3 contains 15 residues. CDR3 residues: CASSFGTGLGTEAFF. The CDR3, as DNA: TGTGCCAGCAGCTTTGGAACAGGGCTGGGTACTGAAGCTTTCTTT.

Only a few counts were recorded for this clone. V is TRBV2 and J is TRBJ2-2; TRBD1 aligns across 8 bases. Per germline, CDR1 SNHLY and CDR2 FYNNEI. The J segment lost 4 bases and the V segment lost 6 bases, leaving 4 bases of the junction unmatched. CDR3 length: 14 residues. CDR3 region: CASRVGQGTGELFF. The CDR3 nucleotides are TGTGCCAGCAGGGTCGGACAGGGCACCGGGGAGCTGTTTTTT.

About this clone: This sample includes further DNA sequences coding for the same CDR3. V usage is TRBV30 and J usage is TRBJ1-1; D might be TRBD1 (5 bases). V lost 3 bases and J lost 3, with 11 bases in between. The CDR3 spans 13 residues. CDR1 is GTSNPN, CDR2 SVGIG, per germline (reference sequence). CDR3 protein: CAWSLQGDTEAFF. CDR3 nucleotide sequence: TGTGCCTGGAGCTTACAAGGGGACACTGAAGCTTTCTTT.

The chain uses TRBV5-1 and TRBJ2-1; D is tentatively TRBD1 or TRBD2 (5 bases each). Between the trimmed V and J ends, which lost 1 base and 1 base, there was a span of 12 bases. The CDR3 is 16 residues long. Germline CDR1 and CDR2: SGHRS and YFSETQ. In DNA, the CDR3 is TGCGCCAGCAGCTTGCGGGGCGAGTTATCCTACAATGAGCAGTTCTTC. Protein sequence: CASSLRGELSYNEQFF.

The chain joins TRBV11-2 to TRBJ2-4; a weak D match, TRBD1 (5 bases). Trimming left V 7 bases short and J 9 bases short, with 10 bases between. Germline values: CDR1 SGHAT, CDR2 FQNNGV. This CDR3 spans 11 amino acids. The DNA for the CDR3 is TGTGCCAGCAACAGTAGGGGCATTCAGTACTTC. Translated, it gives CASNSRGIQYF.

The J gene is TRBJ2-5, the V gene TRBV23-1; possibly TRBD2 for D (7 bases). TRBV23-1 has ORF status, its function being uncertain. Trimming removed 7 bases at V and 2 bases at J, with 17 bases between. The CDR3 runs 15 residues. The CDR3 bases are TGCGCCAGCACCCAAGCGGGACACCCACAAGAGACCCAGTACTTC. Translating gives CASTQAGHPQETQYF.

The chain combines TRBV6-1 with TRBJ2-5; D unresolved. With 7 bases removed from V and 2 bases from J, the gap between germline ends came to 14 bases. The germline gives CDR1 MNHNS, CDR2 SASEGT. The CDR3 is made up of 14 amino acids. The CDR3 is CASTRSTPQETQYF. For the CDR3, the DNA is TGTGCCAGCACCCGCTCAACCCCTCAAGAGACCCAGTACTTC.

The chain links TRBV20-1 to TRBJ1-4; D gene unclear. V dropped 7 bases and J dropped 2 bases, with 5 bases sitting between them. The germline gives CDR1 DFQATT, CDR2 SNEGSKA (reference sequence). CDR3 length equals 11 residues. In DNA, the CDR3 is TGCAGTGGGCAGACTAATGAAAAACTGTTTTTT. Protein product: CSGQTNEKLFF.

The table lists this clone with a few counts. This rearrangement joins TRBV28 to TRBJ2-7, with unresolved D. This CDR3 has 15 amino acids. In germline, CDR1 is MDHEN, CDR2 SYDVKM. V was cut by 6 bases and J by 4 bases, with 19 bases left in between. CDR3 coding DNA: TGTGCCAGCAGCCCTAAATCCACAGCTTTATACGAGCAGTACTTC. Protein sequence: CASSPKSTALYEQYF.

This chain connects TRBV28 to TRBJ2-5; D unresolved. The DNA end favors TRBJ2-7, so the J call may be wrong. The CDR3 length is 13 residues. Germline CDR1 MDHEN, CDR2 SYDVKM. The CDR3 nucleotides read TGTGCCAGCAGGCCCAGGTTCGTCCACGAGCAGTACTTC. It yields the protein CASRPRFVHEQYF.

The chain employs TRBV4-3 and TRBJ2-5, with no clear D. The CDR3 is made up of 16 amino acids. Germline-derived CDR1 and CDR2 are LGHNA and YSLEER. V was trimmed by 5 bases and J by 1 base, leaving 17 bases between them. The CDR3 here is CASSTHPVAPQETQYF. DNA for the CDR3: TGCGCCAGCAGCACCCACCCTGTGGCCCCCCAAGAGACCCAGTACTTC.

This clone appeared a few times. The chain has TRBV7-9 and TRBJ2-2; 7 bases are a match to TRBD1. After removal of 5 bases from V and 4 bases from J, the junction contained 10 bases not matched to a gene. Germline CDR1 is SEHNR and CDR2 is FQNEAQ (reference sequence). This CDR3 has 16 residues. This CDR3 reads CASSRSDRVITGELFF. The CDR3 region has the DNA TGTGCCAGCAGCCGCAGTGACAGGGTCATCACCGGGGAGCTGTTTTTT.

The table lists this clone with a few counts. The chain employs TRBV28 and TRBJ1-1, with a tentative D call TRBD1 (5 bases). Trimming pared 6 bases from V and 4 bases from J, leaving 12 bases between. Germline CDR1 and CDR2: MDHEN and SYDVKM. This CDR3 comprises 13 residues. The CDR3 reads CASSLGTFTEAFF. For the CDR3, the DNA is TGTGCCAGCAGCTTGGGGACTTTCACTGAAGCTTTCTTT.

V and J are TRBV4-2 and TRBJ2-7, with 8 bases identical to TRBD1. The V gene's germline CDR1 is LGHNA and CDR2 YNFKEQ. Germline trimming cut 2 bases from V and 5 bases from J; bases unmatched to any gene: 14. The CDR3 has 17 residues. The CDR3 region is CASSQKKHQGARDEQYF. The CDR3 DNA reads as TGTGCCAGCAGCCAAAAGAAGCACCAGGGGGCTAGGGACGAGCAGTACTTC.

The CDR3 DNA follows: TGTGCCAGCACCGGCGGGGTACTCCTGAACACTGAAGCTTTCTTT. Its translation is CASTGGVLLNTEAFF. The chain has TRBV6-5 and TRBJ1-1; D is undetermined. This CDR3 is 15 amino acids long. Per germline, CDR1 MNHEY and CDR2 SVGAGI. The ends were cut back, 7 bases at V and 0 bases at J, with 15 bases in the middle.

This clone was seen a few times. The V and J genes are TRBV29-1 and TRBJ1-2; no clear D. Germline CDR1 SQVTM, CDR2 ANQGSEA. This CDR3 has 13 residues. The germline V and J ends were trimmed by 2 bases and 8 bases, with 15 bases remaining between them. The CDR3 reads CSVESQSGRGYTF. CDR3 bases: TGCAGCGTTGAAAGCCAAAGTGGAAGGGGCTACACCTTC.

The CDR3 bases are TGTGCCAGCAGGACCTCCACCGGGGAGCTGTTTTTT. This encodes CASRTSTGELFF. This rearrangement joins TRBV28 to TRBJ2-2; D gene uncertain. The germline gives CDR1 MDHEN, CDR2 SYDVKM. V gave up 6 bases and J gave up 4 bases, with 6 bases separating them. The CDR3 extends over 12 amino acids.